One TCR beta chain is described in this entry. This entry is derived from a study of blood T cell repertoires in COVID-19. Overall study context: Acute and convalescent COVID-19 specimens originated in the United States, Italy and Spain. Sources were T cells, B-cell-depleted T cells, or PBMCs; the material itself was cDNA or gDNA.

In the authors' workflow: The assay estimated nucleated cells by amplifying reference gene primers. The data were produced by immunoSEQ multiplex PCR, yet TCRdb's version contains in-frame clones alone and is incomplete. V, J and clone size derive from that table, while D and trimming were established from the DNA sequence. This table holds tens of thousands of clones, around 88% found once. The source is a woman of 80 years or more with active or convalescent COVID-19. Sequenced: peripheral blood.

The chain's CDR3 is CASSLDAPSGGVGELFF. The CDR3 DNA reads TGTGCCAGCAGCTTAGACGCCCCTAGCGGGGGTGTCGGGGAGCTGTTTTTT. The rearrangement links TRBV7-6 to TRBJ2-2; 10 nucleotides line up with TRBD2. Germline V gives CDR1 SGHVS, CDR2 FNYEAQ. V lost 1 base and J lost 7; bases outside the gene matches: 9. The CDR3 has 17 residues.